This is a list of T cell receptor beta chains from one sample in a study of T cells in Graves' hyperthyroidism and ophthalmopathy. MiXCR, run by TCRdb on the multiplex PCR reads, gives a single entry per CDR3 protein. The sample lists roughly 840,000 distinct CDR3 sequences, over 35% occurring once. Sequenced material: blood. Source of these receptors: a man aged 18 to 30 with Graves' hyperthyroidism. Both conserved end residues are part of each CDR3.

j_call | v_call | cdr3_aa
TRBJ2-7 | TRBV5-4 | CASSLASGRVSYEQYF
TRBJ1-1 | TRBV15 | CATSRDWANTEAFF
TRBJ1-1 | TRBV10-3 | CASSPRDGTNTEAFF
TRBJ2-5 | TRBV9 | CASSWSGDGETQYF
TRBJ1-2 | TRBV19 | CASLGGNGYTF
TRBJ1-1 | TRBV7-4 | CASGVGRWFTEAFF
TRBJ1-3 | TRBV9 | CASSRGRFSGNTIYF
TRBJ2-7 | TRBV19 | CASSIVASGSYEQYF
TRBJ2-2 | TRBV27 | CASRMNTGELFF
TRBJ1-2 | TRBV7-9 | CASSLSFLDGYTF
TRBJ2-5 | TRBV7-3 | CASSLQASRETQYF
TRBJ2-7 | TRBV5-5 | CASSPTPTYEQYF
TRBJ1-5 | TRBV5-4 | CASSLEGINQPQHF
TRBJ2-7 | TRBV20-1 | CSARVEQYF
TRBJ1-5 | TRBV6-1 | CASRDRDSIEPQHF
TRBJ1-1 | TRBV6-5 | CASGDMMNTEAFF
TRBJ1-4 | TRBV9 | CASSGDGGLSEKLFF
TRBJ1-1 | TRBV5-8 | CASRLGESGEAFF
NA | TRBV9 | CASSRGRSQETQYF
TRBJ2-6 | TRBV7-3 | CASSRTGNSGANVLTF
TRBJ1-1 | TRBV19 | CASSIGHRHTEAFF
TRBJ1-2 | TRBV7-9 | CASNLAGNYGYTF
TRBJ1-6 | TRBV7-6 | CASSLGLQGDSPLHF